The clone carrying this T cell receptor (beta chain) has ten or more counts. The antigen remains undetermined. The source of the sample is a study of T cell repertoires in cytomegalovirus infection. Study information: It was the public TCR beta signatures that indicated both CMV infection and matching HLA type. Points from the study as a whole: Across the ex vivo response, the dominant clonotypes were HLA-C-restricted CMV-specific TCR beta clonotypes. Cumulative public TCR beta family frequency identified carriers of CMV plus the relevant HLA.

TCRdb analysed the reads with MiXCR anew, one entry per CDR3 protein. The table has more than 500,000 distinct CDR3 sequences, more than 15% seen once; the top ten hold around 25%. The specimen was CD8+ T cells from PBMCs. The clonotype comes from a human donor in good health (CMV status not recorded). Some clones in this sample may be carry-over from other donors' samples.

The CDR3 DNA reads as TGTGCCAGCAGTTCCCCGAGGGAATTAGCACACGAGCAGTACTTC. Its translation is CASSSPRELAHEQYF. The chain carries TRBV28 and TRBJ2-7; TRBD2 might be the D (5 bases). The CDR3 is made up of 15 amino acids. Germline assignment: CDR1 MDHEN and CDR2 SYDVKM. Trimming removed 4 bases at V and 5 bases at J, with 18 bases between.